This T cell receptor (beta chain) was identified in a study of CD8+ T cells in alopecia areata. Study as a whole: Each of the treated patients was given oral tofacitinib, 5 to 10 mg twice daily, for moderate-to-severe alopecia areata. Overall study results and limits: Persistence of many expanded lesional clones was seen in scalp and blood during tofacitinib.

As for treatment: oral pan-JAK inhibitor, 5-10 mg twice daily. As regards this clone: Antigen: not known.

Between the trimmed V and J ends, which lost 3 bases and 0 bases, there was a span of 7 bases. This CDR3 region has 14 residues. CDR1 and CDR2 (germline): SGHVS, FQNEAQ. In each case, RNA was isolated and then reverse transcribed into cDNA as the sequencing template. Clones were sequenced by immunoSEQ multiplex PCR, and TCRdb holds only the in-frame ones, with some missing. The profile shows about 200,000 clones, nearly 60% of them singletons. The receptor was derived from a human donor with alopecia areata. The V and J genes are TRBV7-8 and TRBJ2-3; no firm D call. Material: CD4+ T cells sorted from blood, obtained at week 24, from a patient treated with tofacitinib. CDR3 loop: CASSFYSSTDTQYF. CDR3 in DNA: TGTGCCAGCAGCTTTTATTCTAGCACAGATACGCAGTATTTT.